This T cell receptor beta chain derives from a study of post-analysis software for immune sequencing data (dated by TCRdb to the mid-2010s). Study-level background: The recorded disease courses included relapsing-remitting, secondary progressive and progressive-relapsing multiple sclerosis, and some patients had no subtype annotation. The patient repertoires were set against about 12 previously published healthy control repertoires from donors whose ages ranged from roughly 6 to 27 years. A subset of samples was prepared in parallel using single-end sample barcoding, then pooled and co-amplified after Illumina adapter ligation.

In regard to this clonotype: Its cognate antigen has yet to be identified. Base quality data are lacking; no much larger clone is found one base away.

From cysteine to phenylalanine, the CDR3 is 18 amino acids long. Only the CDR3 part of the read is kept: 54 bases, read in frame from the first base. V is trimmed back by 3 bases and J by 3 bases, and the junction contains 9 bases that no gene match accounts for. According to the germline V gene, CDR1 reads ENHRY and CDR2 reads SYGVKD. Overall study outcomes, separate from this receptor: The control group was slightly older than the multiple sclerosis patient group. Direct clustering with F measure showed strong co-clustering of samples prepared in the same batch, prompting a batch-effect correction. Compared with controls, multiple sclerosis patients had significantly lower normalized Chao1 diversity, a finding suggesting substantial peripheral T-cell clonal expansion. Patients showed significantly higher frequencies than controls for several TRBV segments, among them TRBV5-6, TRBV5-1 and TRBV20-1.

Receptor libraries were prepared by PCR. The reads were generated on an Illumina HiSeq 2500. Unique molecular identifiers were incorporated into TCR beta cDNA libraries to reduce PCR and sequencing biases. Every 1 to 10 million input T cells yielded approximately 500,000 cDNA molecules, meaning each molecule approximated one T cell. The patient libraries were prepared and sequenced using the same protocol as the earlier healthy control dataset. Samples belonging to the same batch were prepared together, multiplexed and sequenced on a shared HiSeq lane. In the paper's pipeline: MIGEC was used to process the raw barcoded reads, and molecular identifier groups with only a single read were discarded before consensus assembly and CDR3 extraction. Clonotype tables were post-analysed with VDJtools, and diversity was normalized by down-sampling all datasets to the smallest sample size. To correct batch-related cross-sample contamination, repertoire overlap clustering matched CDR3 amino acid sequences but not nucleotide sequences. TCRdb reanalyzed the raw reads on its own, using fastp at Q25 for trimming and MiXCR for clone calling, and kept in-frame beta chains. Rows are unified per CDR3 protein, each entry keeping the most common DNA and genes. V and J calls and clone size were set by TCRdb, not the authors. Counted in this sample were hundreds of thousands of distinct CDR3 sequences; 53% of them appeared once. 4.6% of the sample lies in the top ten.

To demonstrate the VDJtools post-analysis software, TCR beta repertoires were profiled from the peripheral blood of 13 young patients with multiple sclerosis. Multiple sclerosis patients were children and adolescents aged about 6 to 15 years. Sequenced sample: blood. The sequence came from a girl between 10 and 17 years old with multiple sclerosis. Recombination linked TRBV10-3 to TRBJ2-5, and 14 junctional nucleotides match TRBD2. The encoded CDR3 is CAISDGLAGGGGKETQYF. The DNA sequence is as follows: TGTGCCATCAGTGATGGACTAGCGGGAGGAGGAGGGAAAGAGACCCAGTACTTC.